The 20 T cell receptor beta chains in this list originate from one sample, sequenced in a study of blood T cell repertoires in COVID-19 (dated by TCRdb to between 2020 and 2021). The library was built by means of the immunoSEQ multiplex PCR assay. The table was pulled from immuneACCESS by TCRdb, which kept in-frame rearrangements only. Such tables lose some clones; where checked, under half of the loss comes from unresolved V genes, and the rest has no known cause. This sample gives over 200,000 clones in total; nearly 90% of them show up just once. In total, the top ten clones hold 12% of the sample. Sequenced input: peripheral blood. The receptors were sampled from a woman between 18 and 30 years old who had recovered from COVID-19.

The sample holds a few counts of this clone. The rearrangement joins TRBV9 to TRBJ2-5, with D perhaps TRBD1 (6 bases). Germline CDR1 is SGDLS and CDR2 is YYNGEE. This CDR3 has 14 residues. Trimming took 1 base from V and 2 from J, leaving 9 bases between them. In nucleotides, the CDR3 is TGTGCCAGCAGCGTACACGGGACACAAGAGACCCAGTACTTC. Translation gives CASSVHGTQETQYF.

This rearrangement joins TRBV6-5 to TRBJ2-7; 11 bases map to TRBD2. CDR1 and CDR2 from the germline V gene are MNHEY and SVGAGI. The V gene end was trimmed by 7 bases and the J gene end by 6 bases; junction bases not matched to a gene: 8. The CDR3 is 14 amino acids. This chain's CDR3 is CASKITSGRSEQYF. The CDR3 DNA is TGTGCCAGCAAGATCACTAGCGGGAGAAGCGAGCAGTACTTC.

This clone was picked up one time. The CDR3 DNA sequence: TGTGCCAGCAGCGTAGAACAGGGGGCCAGGACTGAAGCTTTCTTT. Residues: CASSVEQGARTEAFF. The V call is TRBV5-6, the J call TRBJ1-1; 9 positions agree with TRBD1. Germline-derived CDR1 and CDR2 are SGHDT and YYEEEE. The CDR3 has 15 residues. V lost 4 bases to trimming and J lost 5 bases; unmatched junction nucleotides: 9.

The chain combines TRBV28 with TRBJ1-2; D gene uncertain. Germline V gives CDR1 MDHEN, CDR2 SYDVKM. The CDR3 contains 16 residues. V gave up 4 bases and J gave up 0 bases, with 15 bases separating them. CDR3: CASSYQVFSANYGYTF. The CDR3 region has the DNA TGTGCCAGCAGTTACCAAGTGTTCTCGGCTAACTATGGCTACACCTTC.

This clone was counted a single time. V is TRBV5-1 and J is TRBJ2-5; TRBD1 matches at 11 bases. J lost 5 bases, V lost 4 bases, and 7 bases had no gene match. Germline V gene sequence: CDR1 SGHRS, CDR2 YFSETQ. The CDR3 is 15 amino acids. CDR3 residues: CASSTAGQGAETQYF. In nucleotides, the CDR3 is TGCGCCAGCAGCACGGCCGGACAGGGGGCGGAGACCCAGTACTTC. The full variable domain, with the rest looked up from reference TRBV5-1 and TRBJ2-5, is KAGVTQTPRYLIKTRGQQVTLSCSPISGHRSVSWYQQTPGQGLQFLFEYFSETQRNKGNFPGRFSGRQFSNSRSEMNVSTLELGDSALYLCASSTAGQGAETQYFGPGTRLLVL.

This chain links TRBV7-2 with TRBJ1-2; no clear D gene. The germline V and J ends were trimmed by 1 base and 3 bases, with 9 bases remaining between them. The V gene's germline CDR1 is SGHTA and CDR2 FQGNSA. There are 14 residues in the CDR3. The chain's CDR3 is CASSLVFGDYGYTF. In DNA, the CDR3 is TGTGCCAGCAGCTTAGTTTTCGGGGACTATGGCTACACCTTC.

V and J are TRBV5-6 and TRBJ1-5, with D hard to call. In germline, CDR1 is SGHDT, CDR2 YYEEEE. The V gene lost 2 bases and the J gene lost 7 bases, with 13 bases spanning the gap. This CDR3 has 14 amino acids. The CDR3 coding sequence is TGTGCCAGCAGCTTCCGAGGTCTTGGGCAGCCCCAGCATTTT. Its translation: CASSFRGLGQPQHF. Using reference TRBV5-6 and TRBJ1-5 for the parts outside the CDR3, the full variable domain is DAGVTQSPTHLIKTRGQQVTLRCSPKSGHDTVSWYQQALGQGPQFIFQYYEEEERQRGNFPDRFSGHQFPNYSSELNVNALLLGDSALYLCASSFRGLGQPQHFGDGTRLSIL.

Concerning this clone: One end of the junction is discordant with germline, which a read error may explain. The rearrangement joins TRBV5-4 to TRBJ2-1; tentatively, D is TRBD2 (5 bases). Germline V gene lookup returns CDR1 SGHNT and CDR2 YYREEE (reference sequence). The CDR3 has 13 amino acids. The CDR3 reads CASRLDSRREQFF. The CDR3 DNA follows: TGTGCCAGCAGGTTGGACTCTAGAAGGGAGCAGTTCTTC.

The chain has TRBV13 and TRBJ2-1; 9 bases are a match to TRBD2. The V and J ends lost 8 bases and 2 bases, in that order; junction bases with no gene match: 4. The CDR3 covers 14 residues. Germline V gene data show CDR1 as PRHDT and CDR2 as FYEKMQ (reference sequence). CDR3 loop: CASLSGRTYNEQFF. CDR3 nucleotide sequence: TGTGCCAGCTTGAGCGGGAGGACCTACAATGAGCAGTTCTTC.

The chain recombines TRBV28 with TRBJ2-7; D is unresolved. V gave up 7 bases and J gave up 1 base, with 17 bases separating them. This CDR3 spans 15 amino acids. CDR1 and CDR2 from the germline V gene are MDHEN and SYDVKM. The CDR3 DNA sequence: TGTGCCAGCATTGGTGACTCTAGTTGGTCCTACGAGCAGTACTTC. Translated, it gives CASIGDSSWSYEQYF.

This chain connects TRBV2 to TRBJ1-3; 8 bases line up with TRBD1. Trimming at V came to 4 bases and at J to 0 bases, leaving 14 bases not matched to a gene. This CDR3 has 19 residues. Germline CDR1 reads SNHLY; CDR2 reads FYNNEI. The CDR3 DNA is TGTGCCAGCAGTGGGGGGTTGAGGCGCAGGGGGCCCTCTGGAAACACCATATATTTT. Encoded protein: CASSGGLRRRGPSGNTIYF.

The chain recombines TRBV27 with TRBJ2-1; tentatively, D is TRBD2 (5 bases). CDR1 is MNHEY, CDR2 SMNVEV, per germline (reference sequence). Trimming shortened V by 3 bases and J by 7 bases, and 13 bases separated the two germline ends. The CDR3 loop spans 14 amino acids. The chain's CDR3 is CASSLALASNEQFF. The CDR3 region has the DNA TGTGCCAGCAGTTTGGCTCTAGCTTCAAATGAGCAGTTCTTC.

V usage is TRBV4-2 and J usage is TRBJ2-3, with 12 bases lining up with TRBD2. The trim removed 6 bases at V and 3 bases at J, leaving 1 base unmatched. The CDR3 loop spans 14 amino acids. The germline V gene encodes CDR1 LGHNA and CDR2 YNFKEQ. The CDR3 region has the DNA TGTGCCAGCAGGGGACTAGCGGGTACAGATACGCAGTATTTT. It is translated as CASRGLAGTDTQYF.

This rearrangement joins TRBV29-1 to TRBJ2-3; no reliable D call. The CDR3 has 13 residues. V gave up 5 bases and J gave up 0 bases, with 9 bases separating them. Looked up from germline, CDR1 is SQVTM and CDR2 is ANQGSEA. The CDR3 region has the DNA TGCAGCGTTCGCCTCGGGAGCACAGATACGCAGTATTTT. Translating it yields CSVRLGSTDTQYF.

Details on this clone: The same CDR3 also results from other DNA sequences found in this sample. V and J are TRBV10-3 and TRBJ2-7; unclear D gene. V was clipped by 2 bases and J by 2 bases, with 10 bases between them. There are 14 residues in the CDR3. Looked up from germline, CDR1 is ENHRY and CDR2 is SYGVKD. The CDR3 DNA reads as TGTGCCATCAGTGAGCGGGTTGATACCTACGAGCAGTACTTC. Residues: CAISERVDTYEQYF.

The chain links TRBV5-1 to TRBJ1-1; D gene unclear. This CDR3 contains 13 residues. CDR1 and CDR2 from the germline V gene are SGHRS and YFSETQ. V was cut by 2 bases and J by 0 bases, with 5 bases left in between. CDR3 sequence reads: CASSFEMNTEAFF. CDR3 DNA sequence: TGCGCCAGCAGCTTCGAGATGAACACTGAAGCTTTCTTT.

The V call is TRBV4-3, the J call TRBJ2-3, with D perhaps matching TRBD2 (6 bases). Germline V gives CDR1 LGHNA, CDR2 YSLEER. Trimming cost V 4 bases and J 0 bases, with 23 bases left between them. The CDR3 extends over 19 amino acids. CDR3 residues: CASSPGVSAGVPSTDTQYF. The CDR3 nucleotides are TGCGCCAGCAGCCCCGGAGTATCAGCGGGTGTACCTAGCACAGATACGCAGTATTTT.

This chain connects TRBV9 to TRBJ1-1; no firm D call. This CDR3 is 14 amino acids long. In germline, CDR1 is SGDLS, CDR2 YYNGEE. V lost 2 bases and J 5 bases, leaving 13 bases between the germline ends. Here the CDR3 reads CASSVGRLQTEAFF. The DNA of the CDR3 is TGTGCCAGCAGCGTGGGCAGGCTTCAAACTGAAGCTTTCTTT. Based on the CDR3 plus reference TRBV9 and TRBJ1-1, the full variable domain is DSGVTQTPKHLITATGQRVTLRCSPRSGDLSVYWYQQSLDQGLQFLIQYYNGEERAKGNILERFSAQQFPDLHSELNLSSLELGDSALYFCASSVGRLQTEAFFGQGTRLTVV.

The chain has TRBV5-8 and TRBJ1-1, with D tentatively TRBD1 (6 bases). Trimming took off 4 bases at V and 3 bases at J, with 10 bases between the two ends. The CDR3 totals 13 residues. In germline, CDR1 is SGHTS, CDR2 YDEGEE. CDR3 residues: CASSRNRDTEAFF. CDR3 sequence (DNA): TGTGCCAGCAGCCGCAACAGGGACACTGAAGCTTTCTTT.

CDR3 in amino acids: CASRGPSGELFF. CDR3 coding DNA: TGTGCCAGCAGGGGGCCTTCCGGGGAGCTGTTTTTT. The rearrangement uses TRBV3-1 (or the pseudogene TRBV3-2) and TRBJ2-2; tentative D call: TRBD1 (5 bases). Germline lookup yields CDR1 LGHDT and CDR2 YNNKEL (reference sequence). V lost 6 bases to trimming and J lost 6 bases, with 8 bases between them. This CDR3 has 12 residues.